What follows are 19 T cell receptor beta chains derived from one specimen sequenced in a study of blood T cells in healthy people across ages. PCR was performed a second time for about 6 to 12 cycles using a sample-barcoded 5' primer and a J-beta primer mix. TCRdb re-analysed the 5' RACE reads in MiXCR, keeping a single row per CDR3 protein. The data show roughly 800,000 distinct CDR3 sequences, with over 45% seen just once and about 20% held by the top ten. Input material: blood. The receptors originated from a man younger than 45 in good health.

V is TRBV6-1 and J is TRBJ2-2, with unresolved D. Germline loops: CDR1 MNHNS, CDR2 SASEGT. V was shortened by 7 bases and J by 5 bases, with 14 bases between the two germline ends. This CDR3 has 14 amino acids. CDR3 in amino acids: CASITIRQTGELFF. CDR3 nucleotide sequence: TGTGCCAGCATCACGATACGGCAGACCGGGGAGCTGTTTTTT.

The CDR3 loop is CASLQMVPYEQYF. CDR3 bases: TGTGCCAGCCTACAAATGGTTCCTTACGAGCAGTACTTC. The rearrangement uses TRBV2 and TRBJ2-7; no clear D gene. Germline V lookup: CDR1 SNHLY, CDR2 FYNNEI. The CDR3 is 13 residues long. V was trimmed by 8 bases and J by 4 bases, leaving 15 bases between them.

The chain links TRBV10-3 to TRBJ2-5, with D hard to call. The J call could be wrong; TRBJ2-7 is a better fit for the DNA end. The CDR3 extends over 15 amino acids. Germline values: CDR1 ENHRY, CDR2 SYGVKD. The CDR3 region is CAISESGIADDEQYF. As DNA, the CDR3 is TGTGCCATCAGTGAGTCGGGGATAGCAGATGACGAGCAGTACTTC.

J is TRBJ2-3 and V is TRBV7-2; TRBD2 matches at 9 bases. With V trimmed by 2 bases and J by 4 bases, 10 bases remained unmatched. This CDR3 is 17 amino acids long. The germline gives CDR1 SGHTA, CDR2 FQGNSA. CDR3 nucleotide sequence: TGTGCCAGCAGCTTATTTGTAGCGGGAGAGGGTGCAGATACGCAGTATTTT. As protein: CASSLFVAGEGADTQYF.

V is TRBV4-2 and J is TRBJ2-7; TRBD1 or TRBD2 may be the D gene (5 bases each). V lost 0 bases, J lost 2 bases, and 14 bases lay in between. The germline V gene has CDR1 LGHNA and CDR2 YNFKEQ. This CDR3 contains 16 residues. The CDR3: CASSQDLDSGAYEQYF. The CDR3 coding sequence is TGTGCCAGCAGCCAAGATCTCGACAGCGGAGCCTACGAGCAGTACTTC.

This clonotype was counted a few times. This chain uses TRBV7-2 with TRBJ2-1; unclear D gene. Germline V gene lookup returns CDR1 SGHTA and CDR2 FQGNSA. This CDR3 region has 12 residues. Trimming shortened V by 5 bases and J by 3 bases, and 5 bases separated the two germline ends. CDR3 coding DNA: TGTGCCAGCAGCCGGAACTACAATGAGCAGTTCTTC. It is translated as CASSRNYNEQFF.

This chain joins TRBV4-1 and TRBJ2-1; possibly TRBD2 for D (6 bases). The CDR3 is made up of 13 amino acids. The germline CDR1 and CDR2 sequences are MGHRA and YSYEKL. V was trimmed by 0 bases and J by 9 bases, leaving 9 bases between them. CDR3 coding DNA: TGCGCCAGCAGCCAAGATACGGGAGCTGAGCAGTTCTTC. Its translation: CASSQDTGAEQFF.

This chain connects TRBV29-1 to TRBJ2-3, with TRBD2 matching over 10 bases. Per germline, CDR1 SQVTM and CDR2 ANQGSEA. J lost 7 bases, V lost 4 bases, and 8 bases had no gene match. This CDR3 is built from 14 residues. CDR3 nucleotide sequence: TGCAGCGTTGCCACTAGCGGGATGGTAAATACGCAGTATTTT. This gives the protein CSVATSGMVNTQYF.

The chain has TRBV7-2 and TRBJ1-1; D gene uncertain. The V end was cut by 1 base, the J end by 4 bases, with 13 bases between. The CDR3 consists of 15 residues. Germline CDR1 reads SGHTA; CDR2 reads FQGNSA. The DNA for the CDR3 is TGTGCCAGCAGCTTAGTCGCGGGCCGGGGCACTGAAGCTTTCTTT. Its translation: CASSLVAGRGTEAFF.

CDR3 DNA: TGTGCCAGTTCGACCCCGATCGATGGCTACACCTTC. Translating it yields CASSTPIDGYTF. The rearrangement links TRBV7-9 to TRBJ1-2; D not certain. The CDR3 extends over 12 amino acids. Trimming removed 9 bases at V and 6 bases at J, with 14 bases between. CDR1 and CDR2 (germline): SEHNR, FQNEAQ (reference sequence).

The chain recombines TRBV13 with TRBJ2-5, with 10 bases identical to TRBD2. The CDR3 is 16 amino acids. Germline values: CDR1 PRHDT, CDR2 FYEKMQ (reference sequence). V lost 4 bases, J lost 11 bases, and 16 bases stayed unmatched. The CDR3 loop is CASSSSGTSAPAEQYF. Here the CDR3 DNA reads TGTGCCAGCAGCTCTTCCGGGACTAGCGCTCCCGCTGAGCAGTACTTC.

The V call is TRBV20-1, the J call TRBJ2-3, with 8 bases lining up with TRBD2. The CDR3 runs 15 residues. The trim removed 3 bases at V and 5 bases at J, leaving 10 bases unmatched. Germline CDR1 and CDR2: DFQATT and SNEGSKA (reference sequence). DNA of the CDR3: TGCAGTGCTAGGCTCCCGGGACTAGTGGGAGATACGCAGTATTTT. Translating gives CSARLPGLVGDTQYF.

The chain recombines TRBV10-3 with TRBJ2-6; TRBD1 matches at 9 bases. Germline V gene sequence: CDR1 ENHRY, CDR2 SYGVKD. Trimming removed 8 bases from V and 2 bases from J; junction bases left unmatched: 16. The CDR3 covers 19 residues. The CDR3 DNA reads as TGTGCCATCCTTGGAACGTTACAGGGGGCAAATCCTGGGGCCAACGTCCTGACTTTC. This gives the protein CAILGTLQGANPGANVLTF.

The chain employs TRBV20-1 and TRBJ2-7, with 9 bases matching TRBD1. The end of the DNA aligns better with TRBJ2-5, so the J call may be wrong. This CDR3 is built from 13 residues. Looked up from germline, CDR1 is DFQATT and CDR2 is SNEGSKA (reference sequence). The CDR3 sequence: CSANTGGEETQYF. The DNA for the CDR3 is TGCAGTGCTAATACAGGGGGCGAAGAGACCCAGTACTTC.

The chain recombines TRBV30 with TRBJ2-1; D gene uncertain. V gave up 2 bases and J gave up 8 bases, with 13 bases separating them. The CDR3 is 13 residues long. Germline-derived CDR1 and CDR2 are GTSNPN and SVGIG (reference sequence). This chain's CDR3 is CAWSPIEVHEQFF. The CDR3, as DNA: TGTGCCTGGAGTCCAATAGAAGTACATGAGCAGTTCTTC.

This sequence joins TRBV6-2 or TRBV6-3 and TRBJ1-1, with D perhaps TRBD1 (5 bases). Germline CDR1 MNHEY, CDR2 SVGEGT. V was cut by 0 bases and J by 3 bases, with 11 bases left in between. The CDR3 is 15 residues long. CDR3 sequence (DNA): TGTGCCAGCAGTTACTCCCCGCAGGGTGACACTGAAGCTTTCTTT. Its translation is CASSYSPQGDTEAFF.

V is TRBV27 and J is TRBJ1-1; unclear D gene. The germline V and J ends were trimmed by 5 bases and 0 bases, with 25 bases remaining between them. The CDR3 totals 19 residues. Germline-derived CDR1 and CDR2 are MNHEY and SMNVEV (reference sequence). The CDR3 DNA sequence: TGTGCCAGCAGTACAAGGCGGGCCAGTTTTCAAGCAGTGAACACTGAAGCTTTCTTT. Its translation: CASSTRRASFQAVNTEAFF.

The chain carries TRBV6-5 and TRBJ2-1; D remains unclear. CDR1 is MNHEY, CDR2 SVGAGI, per germline. V was clipped by 11 bases and J by 2 bases, with 10 bases between them. This CDR3 spans 12 amino acids. The CDR3 coding sequence is TGTGCCTCCTCGGGCACCTACAATGAGCAGTTCTTC. Protein: CASSGTYNEQFF.

There are a few counts of this clonotype. The gene calls are TRBV20-1 and TRBJ2-3, with 7 bases identical to TRBD2. V was pared by 5 bases and J by 4 bases, with 6 bases of the junction left unmatched. This CDR3 is built from 13 residues. Germline-derived CDR1 and CDR2 are DFQATT and SNEGSKA (reference sequence). CDR3 region: CSAHREAADTQYF. CDR3 sequence (DNA): TGCAGTGCTCACCGGGAGGCGGCAGATACGCAGTATTTT.